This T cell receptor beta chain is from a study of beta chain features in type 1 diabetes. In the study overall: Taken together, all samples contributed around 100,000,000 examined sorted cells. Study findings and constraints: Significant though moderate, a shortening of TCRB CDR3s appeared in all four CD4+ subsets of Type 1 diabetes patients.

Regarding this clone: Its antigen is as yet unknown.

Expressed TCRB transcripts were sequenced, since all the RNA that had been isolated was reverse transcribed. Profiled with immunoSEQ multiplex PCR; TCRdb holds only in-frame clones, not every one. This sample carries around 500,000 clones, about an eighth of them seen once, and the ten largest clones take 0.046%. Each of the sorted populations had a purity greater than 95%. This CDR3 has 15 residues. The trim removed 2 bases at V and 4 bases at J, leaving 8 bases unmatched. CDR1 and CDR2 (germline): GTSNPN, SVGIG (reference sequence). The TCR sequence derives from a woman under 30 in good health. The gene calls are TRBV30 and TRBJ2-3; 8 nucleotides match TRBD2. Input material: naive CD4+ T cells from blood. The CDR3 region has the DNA TGTGCCTGGAGTCCCAGCGGGAGCAAGTCAGATACGCAGTATTTT. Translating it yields CAWSPSGSKSDTQYF.